The T cell receptor (beta chain) under discussion was sequenced for a study of regulatory T cells in long-lasting Graves disease. HTBI primers from iRepertoire and Arm-PCR of CDR3 regions yielded the TCR beta libraries. In TCRdb, the multiplex PCR reads were re-called with MiXCR into one record per CDR3 protein. The sample has 400,000 to 500,000 distinct CDR3 sequences, around 23% seen once; the top ten hold 13% to 15%. Germline CDR1 SNHLY, CDR2 FYNNEI. V lost 3 bases and J lost 1; bases outside the gene matches: 2. This CDR3 is 15 amino acids long. Documented time point: persistent/refractory GD, antithyroid drugs over 5 years with positive TRAb. PBMC-extracted RNA yielded the TCR library.

V gene TRBV2 combines with J gene TRBJ2-1, with 8 bases fitting TRBD1. The input for sequencing was peripheral blood mononuclear cells (PBMCs), taken when the disease was refractory, from a patient treated with antithyroid drugs. The clonotype comes from a female donor with Graves disease. Here the CDR3 reads CASSDRTGSYNEQFF. The CDR3 coding sequence is TGTGCCAGCAGTGATAGGACAGGGTCCTACAATGAGCAGTTCTTC.